The clone carrying this TCR beta chain was observed a handful of times. The antigen is unknown. Investigators sourced about 2 micrograms of genomic DNA from cryopreserved PBMCs for TCR beta libraries. This sample stems from a study of cytotoxic CD8 clonotypes in ibrutinib-treated CLL. Study-level points and caveats: Baseline levels were approached again at progression, after clonality had risen at ibrutinib response. Relative to age-matched healthy donors, clonality at baseline was higher, and it tracked circulating CD8+ T-cell counts.

Deletions cut 7 bases from V and 3 bases from J, with 15 bases between. The CDR3 has 14 amino acids. In germline, CDR1 is SEHNR, CDR2 FQNEAQ (reference sequence). The table came from immunoSEQ multiplex PCR; TCRdb's copy has only in-frame clones and leaves some out. The sample contains 150,000 to 200,000 clones, nearly 90% of which appear only once. The sample in question was PBMCs, obtained at disease progression, from a patient treated with ibrutinib. This TCR derives from a human donor with chronic lymphocytic leukemia. The chain couples TRBV7-9 to TRBJ1-1; TRBD1 is a possible D gene (5 bases). CDR3 DNA sequence: TGTGCCAGCATCTCGGGGACGTTGGACACTGAAGCTTTCTTT. Translation gives CASISGTLDTEAFF.